Presented here are 25 T cell receptor beta chains from one specimen sequenced in a study of T cell repertoires in cytomegalovirus infection (dated by TCRdb to the late 2010s). No cognate antigen is known for these TCRs. What the treatment or condition label conveys for this sample: in vitro stimulation with specific CMV peptide epitopes to enrich CMV-specific T cells. TCRdb shows the sequencer as Illumina HiSeq 1500. In TCRdb, the public reads were trimmed at Q25 with fastp and aligned with MiXCR, with productive beta chains retained. For every CDR3 protein sequence, its rows merge into one entry that carries the most common genes and DNA. The sample has 450,000 to 650,000 distinct CDR3 sequences on record, 35% to 50% of them singletons. Of the sample, 40% to 60% falls within the top ten clones. The source material was cultured PBMCs, sampled from culture after CMV antigen stimulation. The receptors were gathered from a human donor in good health (CMV status not recorded). Some clones in this sample may be carry-over from other donors' samples.

The chain couples TRBV15 to TRBJ1-1; no firm D call. There are 13 residues in the CDR3. Germline V CDR1 and CDR2: LNHNV, YYDKDF (reference sequence). Trimming left V 5 bases short and J 4 bases short, with 11 bases between. The CDR3, as DNA: TGTGCCACCAGCGGCCTCCCCGCCACTGAAGCTTTCTTT. This translates into CATSGLPATEAFF.

V is TRBV12-3 or TRBV12-4 and J is TRBJ1-1; D not resolved. The CDR3 extends over 13 amino acids. V lost 4 bases to trimming and J lost 7 bases, with 13 bases between them. The CDR3 sequence is CASSSQGLGEAFF. DNA of the CDR3: TGTGCCAGCAGTTCGCAAGGGCTAGGTGAAGCTTTCTTT.

This sequence joins TRBV6-4 and TRBJ1-2; D gene unclear. This CDR3 region has 14 residues. CDR1 is MRHNA and CDR2 is SNTAGT in the germline V gene. V was shortened by 5 bases and J by 8 bases, with 18 bases between the two germline ends. CDR3 sequence reads: CASSWGGFAGGYTF. DNA for the CDR3: TGTGCCAGCAGTTGGGGAGGTTTTGCGGGGGGCTACACCTTC.

The rearrangement joins TRBV20-1 to TRBJ1-5; D is perhaps TRBD1 (6 bases). The germline V gene encodes CDR1 DFQATT and CDR2 SNEGSKA (reference sequence). V shed 4 bases and J shed 2 bases, with 9 bases lying between them. The CDR3 length is 13 residues. The CDR3, as DNA: TGCAGTGCTAACAAGGGGGGCAATCAGCCCCAGCATTTT. Translating it yields CSANKGGNQPQHF.

This clonotype occurred once. The rearrangement joins TRBV27 to TRBJ2-4; D may be TRBD1 (5 bases). The germline V and J ends were trimmed by 7 bases and 5 bases, with 6 bases remaining between them. CDR1 and CDR2 from the germline V gene are MNHEY and SMNVEV (reference sequence). CDR3 length equals 11 residues. This CDR3 is CASKGQNIQYF. The CDR3 DNA reads as TGTGCCAGCAAGGGGCAAAACATTCAGTACTTC.

The chain carries TRBV4-2 and TRBJ2-1; 16 positions match TRBD2. Germline V gene lookup returns CDR1 LGHNA and CDR2 YNFKEQ. The CDR3 is 18 residues long. V dropped 1 base and J dropped 4; count of bases not matched to a gene: 4. Written as DNA, the CDR3 is TGTGCCAGCAGCCAAGTGGGACTAGCGGGGGGGGGATACAATGAGCAGTTCTTC. Amino acid sequence: CASSQVGLAGGGYNEQFF.

This clonotype has a single count. V and J are TRBV7-6 and TRBJ2-7; the match to TRBD1 covers 8 bases. Trimming removed 1 base from V and 4 bases from J; junction bases left unmatched: 15. This CDR3 has 18 amino acids. Germline V gene data show CDR1 as SGHVS and CDR2 as FNYEAQ. The CDR3 sequence: CASSLGPSGQGALYEQYF. CDR3 bases: TGTGCCAGCAGCTTAGGCCCCTCAGGGCAGGGGGCTTTATACGAGCAGTACTTC.

J is TRBJ1-3 and V is TRBV7-2; no clear D gene. The CDR3 length is 15 residues. Germline-derived CDR1 and CDR2 are SGHTA and FQGNSA. Trimming took off 2 bases at V and 0 bases at J, with 8 bases between the two ends. This CDR3 reads CASSLSAHSGNTIYF. CDR3 nucleotides: TGTGCCAGCAGCTTATCGGCGCACTCTGGAAACACCATATATTTT.

The chain joins TRBV6-1 to TRBJ1-5; D is uncertain. Trimming left V 5 bases short and J 3 bases short, with 8 bases between. Germline CDR1 and CDR2: MNHNS and SASEGT. The CDR3 is 13 amino acids. CDR3 nucleotides: TGTGCCAGCAGTCTGGGTCACAATCAGCCCCAGCATTTT. Translated, it gives CASSLGHNQPQHF.

V is TRBV2 and J is TRBJ2-3, with 7 bases identical to TRBD2. The J segment lost 8 bases and the V segment lost 4 bases, leaving 9 bases of the junction unmatched. The germline V gene encodes CDR1 SNHLY and CDR2 FYNNEI. CDR3 length: 14 amino acids. The CDR3 spells CASSALASQGTQYF. CDR3 coding DNA: TGTGCCAGCAGTGCACTAGCGTCCCAGGGTACGCAGTATTTT. Variable domain in full (rest from reference TRBV2 and TRBJ2-3): EPEVTQTPSHQVTQMGQEVILRCVPISNHLYFYWYRQILGQKVEFLVSFYNNEISEKSEIFDDQFSVERPDGSNFTLKIRSTKLEDSAMYFCASSALASQGTQYFGPGTRLTVL.

This clonotype has more than one count but fewer than ten. The genes are TRBV6-1 and TRBJ1-6; no reliable D call. The CDR3 spans 16 residues. CDR1 and CDR2 from the germline V gene are MNHNS and SASEGT. Trimming took off 9 bases at V and 0 bases at J, with 15 bases between the two ends. The CDR3 DNA sequence: TGTGCCAGTGCTCCGGAGGGAGACTCCTATAATTCACCCCTCCACTTT. This gives the protein CASAPEGDSYNSPLHF.

The gene calls are TRBV7-4 and TRBJ2-1; D might be TRBD2 (6 bases). CDR3 length equals 15 residues. V shed 1 base and J shed 5 bases, with 12 bases lying between them. In germline, CDR1 is SGHVT, CDR2 SQSDAQ. CDR3 residues: CASSLGDFQHNEQFF. The CDR3 region has the DNA TGTGCCAGCAGCTTAGGGGACTTCCAACACAATGAGCAGTTCTTC.

In its sample, this clonotype was seen a few times. CDR3: CASSKGQYQPQHF. The CDR3 DNA reads TGTGCCAGTAGTAAAGGGCAGTATCAGCCCCAGCATTTT. This rearrangement joins TRBV19 to TRBJ1-5; D not resolved. V dropped 4 bases and J dropped 5 bases, with 9 bases sitting between them. The CDR3 is made up of 13 amino acids. Per germline, CDR1 LNHDA and CDR2 SQIVND (reference sequence).

Concerning this clonotype itself: The CDR3 end shows no conserved phenylalanine or tryptophan, and so a read error is likely. The limits of the CDR3 on the DNA are not certain, so only TCRdb's listed CDR3 is given. This chain links TRBV6-1 with TRBJ1-1; the table names TRBD1, a call not compared with the DNA. Germline values: CDR1 MNHNS, CDR2 SASEGT. The CDR3 spans 12 amino acids, including both terminal residues. CDR3 sequence: CASSSTPGGETL.

The J gene is TRBJ2-1, the V gene TRBV7-2, with TRBD2 identical over 13 bases. Germline V CDR1 and CDR2: SGHTA, FQGNSA. V shed 7 bases, J shed 4 bases, and the junction held 4 bases outside the gene matches. The CDR3 loop spans 15 amino acids. CDR3 amino acids: CASTTSGGAYNEQFF. CDR3 nucleotide sequence: TGTGCCAGCACCACTAGCGGGGGGGCGTACAATGAGCAGTTCTTC.

The chain recombines TRBV6-2 or TRBV6-3 with TRBJ2-7; TRBD2 aligns across 11 bases. The germline gives CDR1 MNHEY, CDR2 SVGEGT. V was clipped by 6 bases and J by 5 bases; unmatched bases: 12. The CDR3 extends over 16 amino acids. As DNA, the CDR3 is TGTGCCAGCAGCTTCACTAGCGGGAGAGGAATTGACGAGCAGTACTTC. This sequence encodes CASSFTSGRGIDEQYF.

This chain joins TRBV2 and TRBJ1-1; D might be TRBD1 (5 bases). Germline V gene sequence: CDR1 SNHLY, CDR2 FYNNEI. V gave up 6 bases and J gave up 0 bases, with 11 bases separating them. This CDR3 is 14 amino acids long. The CDR3 here is CASRPRALNTEAFF. CDR3 in DNA: TGTGCCAGCAGGCCCAGGGCGTTGAACACTGAAGCTTTCTTT.

This CDR3 is CASEGLAGQGWQFF. The CDR3 DNA is TGTGCCAGCGAGGGACTAGCGGGCCAGGGGTGGCAGTTCTTC. The chain links TRBV6-1 to TRBJ2-1; 12 bases align to TRBD2. The ends lost 8 bases at V and 12 bases at J; junction bases unmatched: 11. There are 14 residues in the CDR3. The germline CDR1 and CDR2 sequences are MNHNS and SASEGT.

The chain carries TRBV2 and TRBJ1-2, with D possibly matching TRBD1 (5 bases). In germline, CDR1 is SNHLY, CDR2 FYNNEI. V was cut by 0 bases and J by 0 bases, with 8 bases left in between. The CDR3 extends over 15 amino acids. CDR3 bases: TGTGCCAGCAGTGAAGCGGACACGGCTAACTATGGCTACACCTTC. It specifies CASSEADTANYGYTF.

This clonotype occurred many times. V is TRBV7-2 and J is TRBJ2-2; D not certain. Germline CDR1 reads SGHTA; CDR2 reads FQGNSA. V was shortened by 0 bases and J by 2 bases, with 7 bases between the two germline ends. The CDR3 spans 15 residues. The CDR3, as DNA: TGTGCCAGCAGCTTAGCGATAGCAAACACCGGGGAGCTGTTTTTT. Translating it yields CASSLAIANTGELFF. The complete variable domain, with remaining parts taken from reference TRBV7-2 and TRBJ2-2, reads GAGVSQSPSNKVTEKGKDVELRCDPISGHTALYWYRQSLGQGLEFLIYFQGNSAPDKSGLPSDRFSAERTGGSVSTLTIQRTQQEDSAVYLCASSLAIANTGELFFGEGSRLTVL.

V gene TRBV6-1 combines with J gene TRBJ2-3; D unclear. Trimming pared 1 base from V and 4 bases from J, leaving 12 bases between. The CDR3 length is 15 residues. CDR1 and CDR2 from the germline V gene are MNHNS and SASEGT. The CDR3 nucleotides are TGTGCCAGCAGTGAAGGAAGAACGGACCCAGATACGCAGTATTTT. This codes for CASSEGRTDPDTQYF.

V and J are TRBV12-3 or TRBV12-4 and TRBJ1-1; the match to TRBD1 covers 7 bases. V lost 4 bases and J lost 5; bases outside the gene matches: 7. The CDR3 spans 14 residues. CDR3 region: CASSYQGGGTEAFF. The CDR3, as DNA: TGTGCCAGCAGTTATCAGGGGGGGGGTACTGAAGCTTTCTTT.

This chain connects TRBV7-2 to TRBJ1-1; 10 bases match TRBD1. The CDR3 is 13 amino acids. The J segment lost 13 bases and the V segment lost 5 bases, leaving 10 bases of the junction unmatched. Germline V CDR1 and CDR2: SGHTA, FQGNSA. CDR3 DNA: TGTGCCAGCAGCAATAATGGACAGGGGGTTGGTTTCTTT. It encodes CASSNNGQGVGFF.

J is TRBJ2-1 and V is TRBV19, with 11 bases identical to TRBD2. CDR3 length: 15 amino acids. CDR1 LNHDA and CDR2 SQIVND come from the germline V gene (reference sequence). The J segment lost 6 bases and the V segment lost 6 bases, leaving 7 bases of the junction unmatched. This chain's CDR3 is CASSRLAGLGNEQFF. CDR3 nucleotides: TGTGCCAGTAGCCGACTAGCGGGGTTGGGCAATGAGCAGTTCTTC.

The chain combines TRBV20-1 with TRBJ1-5; D is undetermined. The CDR3 is made up of 12 amino acids. The germline V and J ends were trimmed by 3 bases and 3 bases, with 6 bases remaining between them. CDR1 and CDR2 (germline): DFQATT, SNEGSKA (reference sequence). The CDR3 protein is CSASTTNQPQHF. The CDR3, as DNA: TGCAGTGCTAGCACAACCAATCAGCCCCAGCATTTT.